This T cell receptor (beta chain) came from a study of identical twins. TCRdb redid the calling of the 5' RACE reads with MiXCR, one entry per CDR3 protein. In the table there are 520,000 or so distinct CDR3 sequences, around 20% of which are singletons. Study-level points and caveats: Excess sharing between twins was weaker in beta out-of-frame sequences.

Trimming left V 4 bases short and J 9 bases short, with 11 bases between. The CDR3 is 13 amino acids. Germline CDR1 and CDR2: SGHRS and YFSETQ. This clonotype has just a few counts. Its specificity is not known. Healthy Caucasian donors formed the entire cohort. The same specimen was also included in a second study, on T cells expressing NK-cell markers. That work states: Dominance of the CD3+CD56-NKG2C+ fraction by these clonotypes also held in a handful of donors.

V is TRBV5-1 and J is TRBJ1-6; no reliable D call. The specimen sequenced was CD4+ T cells sorted from blood. The clonotype comes from a young woman in good health. This CDR3 is CASSTNERSPLHF. In DNA form, the CDR3 reads TGCGCCAGCAGCACCAATGAACGTTCACCCCTCCACTTT.